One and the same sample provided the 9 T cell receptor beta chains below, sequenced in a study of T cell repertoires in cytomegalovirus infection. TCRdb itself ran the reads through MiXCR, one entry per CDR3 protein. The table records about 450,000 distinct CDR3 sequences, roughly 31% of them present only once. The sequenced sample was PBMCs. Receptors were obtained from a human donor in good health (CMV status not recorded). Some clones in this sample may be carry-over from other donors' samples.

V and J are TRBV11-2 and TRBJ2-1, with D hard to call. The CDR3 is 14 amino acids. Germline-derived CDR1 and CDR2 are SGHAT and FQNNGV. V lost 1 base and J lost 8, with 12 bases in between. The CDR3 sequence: CASSLVLEVDEQFF. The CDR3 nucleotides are TGTGCCAGCAGCTTAGTATTAGAAGTGGATGAGCAGTTCTTC.

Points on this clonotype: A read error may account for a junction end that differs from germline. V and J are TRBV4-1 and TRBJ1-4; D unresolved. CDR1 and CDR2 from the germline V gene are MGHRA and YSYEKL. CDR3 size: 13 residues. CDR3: CASIQDGLGKLFF. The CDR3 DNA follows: TGCGCCAGCATCCAAGATGGGCTAGGGAAACTGTTTTTT.

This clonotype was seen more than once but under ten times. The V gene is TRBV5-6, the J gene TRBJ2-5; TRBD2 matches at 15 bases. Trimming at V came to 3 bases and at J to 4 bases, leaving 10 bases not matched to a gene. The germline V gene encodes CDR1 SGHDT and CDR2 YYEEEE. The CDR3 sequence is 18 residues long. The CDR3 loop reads CASSSTWTSGGAGETQYF. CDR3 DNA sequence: TGTGCCAGCAGCTCGACTTGGACTAGCGGGGGGGCCGGAGAGACCCAGTACTTC. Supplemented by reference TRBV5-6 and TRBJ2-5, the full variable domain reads DAGVTQSPTHLIKTRGQQVTLRCSPKSGHDTVSWYQQALGQGPQFIFQYYEEEERQRGNFPDRFSGHQFPNYSSELNVNALLLGDSALYLCASSSTWTSGGAGETQYFGPGTRLLVL.

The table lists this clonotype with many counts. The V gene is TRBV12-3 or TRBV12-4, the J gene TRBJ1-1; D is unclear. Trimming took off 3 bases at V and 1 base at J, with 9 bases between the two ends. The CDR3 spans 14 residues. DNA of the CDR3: TGTGCCAGCAGTTTGGGCAACCCGAACACTGAAGCTTTCTTT. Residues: CASSLGNPNTEAFF.

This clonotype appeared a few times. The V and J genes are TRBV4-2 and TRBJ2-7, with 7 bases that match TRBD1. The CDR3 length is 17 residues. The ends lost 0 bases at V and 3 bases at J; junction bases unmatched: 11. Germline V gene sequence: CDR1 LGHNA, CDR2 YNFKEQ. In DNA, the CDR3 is TGTGCCAGCAGCCAAGATGCTAGGTCAGGGGGTGGCTACGAGCAGTACTTC. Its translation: CASSQDARSGGGYEQYF.

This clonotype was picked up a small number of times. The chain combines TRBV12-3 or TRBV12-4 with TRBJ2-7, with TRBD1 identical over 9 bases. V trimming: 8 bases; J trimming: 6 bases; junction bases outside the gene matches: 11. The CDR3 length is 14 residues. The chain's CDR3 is CASGPGQGRGEQYF. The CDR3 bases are TGTGCCAGCGGGCCGGGACAGGGACGAGGCGAGCAGTACTTC.

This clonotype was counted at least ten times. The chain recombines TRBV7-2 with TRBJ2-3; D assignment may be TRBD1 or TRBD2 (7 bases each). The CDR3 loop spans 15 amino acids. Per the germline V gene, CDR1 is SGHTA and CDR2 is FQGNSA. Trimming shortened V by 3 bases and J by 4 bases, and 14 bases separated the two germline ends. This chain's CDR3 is CASSFRGGGPDTQYF. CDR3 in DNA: TGTGCCAGCAGCTTCAGGGGGGGGGGTCCAGATACGCAGTATTTT.

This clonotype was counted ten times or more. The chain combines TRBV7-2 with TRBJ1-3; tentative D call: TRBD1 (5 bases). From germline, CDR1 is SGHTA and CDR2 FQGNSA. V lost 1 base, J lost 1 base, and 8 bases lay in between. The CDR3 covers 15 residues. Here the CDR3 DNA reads TGTGCCAGCAGCTTAGGAAGGGGTTCTGGAAACACCATATATTTT. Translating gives CASSLGRGSGNTIYF.

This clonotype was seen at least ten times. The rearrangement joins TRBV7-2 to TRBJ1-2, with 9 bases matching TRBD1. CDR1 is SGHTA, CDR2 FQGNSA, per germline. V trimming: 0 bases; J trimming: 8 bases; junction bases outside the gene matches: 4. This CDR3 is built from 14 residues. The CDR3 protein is CASSLAGTGTGYTF. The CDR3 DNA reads TGTGCCAGCAGCTTAGCTGGGACAGGGACCGGCTACACCTTC.